This is a list of T cell receptor beta chains from one sample in a study of identical twins. One entry per CDR3 protein results from TCRdb running MiXCR on the 5' RACE reads. Here the sample spans some 600,000 distinct CDR3 sequences, roughly 6.6% being singletons. These data were also reused for a study on yellow fever vaccine responses in identical twins.

The sequencing input was PBMCs. Source of these receptors: a woman between 18 and 29 years old in good health. CDR3s include the opening cysteine and the closing phenylalanine or tryptophan. D genes are given only for firm matches. The size entry is marked missing in some rows and otherwise reads once, few, many or a size class.

>.|many|TRBJ2-7|TRBV7-9
CASSLAIAGSYEQYF
TGTGCCAGCAGCTTAGCAATCGCGGGGAGTTACGAGCAGTACTTC
>TRBD1|few|TRBJ2-7|TRBV6-1
CASTTGQGATYEQYF
TGTGCCAGCACCACCGGACAGGGGGCGACCTACGAGCAGTACTTC
>.|.|TRBJ2-1|TRBV18
CASSSRDTLSNEQFF
TGTGCCAGCTCATCCCGGGACACCTTGTCCAATGAGCAGTTCTTC
>TRBD1|.|TRBJ1-2|TRBV7-9
CASTRQGVGYTF
TGTGCCAGCACCCGACAGGGTGTGGGCTACACCTTC
>.|few|TRBJ2-2|TRBV11-2
CASTRTLTGELFF
TGTGCCAGCACCCGGACTCTCACCGGGGAGCTGTTTTTT
>.|.|TRBJ1-4|TRBV6-1
CASSEGTPPREKLFF
TGTGCCAGCAGCGAGGGGACCCCTCCCAGAGAAAAACTGTTTTTT
>.|.|TRBJ1-6|TRBV5-1
CASSLAQGSNSPLHF
TGCGCCAGCAGCTTGGCCCAGGGAAGCAATTCACCCCTCCACTTT
>TRBD2|.|TRBJ2-3|TRBV10-1
CASGEAAGGLDTQYF
TGCGCCAGCGGGGAGGCAGCGGGAGGGTTAGATACGCAGTATTTT
>.|many|TRBJ2-6|TRBV5-1
CASSYNLRDVRVRSGANVLTF
TGCGCCAGCAGCTATAACCTGCGGGACGTTAGGGTTAGGTCTGGGGCCAACGTCCTGACTTTC
>.|many|TRBJ1-2|TRBV6-1
CASNRSGYTF
TGTGCCAGCAATCGTTCCGGCTACACCTTC
>.|many|TRBJ1-3|TRBV12-3/TRBV12-4
CASTPQEAGNTIYF
TGTGCCAGCACCCCTCAGGAGGCTGGAAACACCATATATTTT
>.|.|TRBJ2-2|TRBV5-1
CASSLLSGPNTGELFF
.
>.|few|TRBJ2-1|TRBV27
CASSTGTGRVPYNEQFF
TGTGCCAGCAGTACCGGAACAGGGAGGGTCCCCTACAATGAGCAGTTCTTC
>.|few|TRBJ1-1|TRBV29-1
CSVTRGTEAFF
TGCAGCGTCACGAGGGGGACTGAAGCTTTCTTT
>TRBD2|.|TRBJ2-1|TRBV28
CASTDLGTSGSVEQFF
TGTGCCAGCACCGACCTCGGGACTAGCGGGAGTGTTGAGCAGTTCTTC
>.|.|TRBJ1-5|TRBV3-1
CASSQVAGADQPQHF
TGTGCCAGCAGCCAAGTTGCGGGGGCCGATCAGCCCCAGCATTTT